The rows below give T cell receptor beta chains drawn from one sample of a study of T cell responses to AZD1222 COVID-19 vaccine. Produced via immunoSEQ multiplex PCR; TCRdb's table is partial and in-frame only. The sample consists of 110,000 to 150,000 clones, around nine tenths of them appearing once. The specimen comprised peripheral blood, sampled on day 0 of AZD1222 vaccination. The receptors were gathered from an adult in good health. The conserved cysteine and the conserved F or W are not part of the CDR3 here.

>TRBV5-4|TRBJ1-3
ASSSPASSGNTIY
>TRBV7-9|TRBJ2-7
ASSSRLSGRPPSSYEQY
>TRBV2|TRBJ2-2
ASSEVGVTGELF
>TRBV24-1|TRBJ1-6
ATSDSGTGVNSPLH
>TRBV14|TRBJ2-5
ASSIGETQY
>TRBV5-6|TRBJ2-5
ASSLLDQETQY
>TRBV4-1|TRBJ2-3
ASSRTSGVVRDTQY
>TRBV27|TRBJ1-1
ASRSAGSGAF
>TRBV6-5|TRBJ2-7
ASSTGQGGSYEQY
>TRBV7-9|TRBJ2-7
ASSRGQGEAEN
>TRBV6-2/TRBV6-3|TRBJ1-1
ASSYLGRAGEAF
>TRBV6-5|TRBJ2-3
ASSYRLAYDTQY
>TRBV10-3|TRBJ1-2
ATFSDSSNYGYT
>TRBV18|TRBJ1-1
ASSSRNLPGQGAENEAF
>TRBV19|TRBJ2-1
ASSISTGNEQF
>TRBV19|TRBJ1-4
ASSIVGSLNEKLF
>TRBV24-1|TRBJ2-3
ATSDAGLSTDTQY
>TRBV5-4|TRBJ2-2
ASSFSGLAAGELF
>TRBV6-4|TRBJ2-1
ASSDRVAGEQF
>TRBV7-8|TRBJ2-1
ASSLRSGRGYNEQF
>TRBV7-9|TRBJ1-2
ASSLAHGYT
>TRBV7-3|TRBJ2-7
ASSLAGDPYEQY
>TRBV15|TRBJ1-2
ATSRDRGGGGGGYT